What follows are 18 T cell receptor beta chains derived from one specimen sequenced in a study of blood T cell repertoires in COVID-19. Sequencing was performed with immunoSEQ multiplex PCR; in TCRdb, only in-frame clones are kept and a portion is missing. The sample shows roughly 140,000 clones, approximately 80% of them seen only once. Sequenced: PBMCs or T cells enriched from blood (not recorded which). These receptors originate from a woman aged 40 to 49 who had recovered from COVID-19.

The V call is TRBV9, the J call TRBJ2-2, with 14 positions matching TRBD2. V shed 5 bases, J shed 0 bases, and the junction held 6 bases outside the gene matches. The CDR3 sequence is 18 residues long. Germline CDR1 and CDR2: SGDLS and YYNGEE. The CDR3 spells CASSHRTSGGPNTGELFF. CDR3 bases: TGTGCCAGCAGTCACCGGACTAGCGGGGGGCCGAACACCGGGGAGCTGTTTTTT. Drawing the rest from reference TRBV9 and TRBJ2-2, the complete variable domain is DSGVTQTPKHLITATGQRVTLRCSPRSGDLSVYWYQQSLDQGLQFLIQYYNGEERAKGNILERFSAQQFPDLHSELNLSSLELGDSALYFCASSHRTSGGPNTGELFFGEGSRLTVL.

This clone was counted once. The chain has TRBV19 and TRBJ2-7, with D tentatively TRBD2 (5 bases). From germline, CDR1 is LNHDA and CDR2 SQIVND (reference sequence). Trimming left V 5 bases short and J 6 bases short, with 11 bases between. This CDR3 has 12 amino acids. CDR3 sequence reads: CASSSSRGEQYF. The CDR3 DNA sequence: TGTGCCAGTAGTTCAAGTCGGGGCGAGCAGTACTTC.

The genes are TRBV4-1 and TRBJ1-2; D is uncertain. CDR3 length equals 16 residues. V lost 3 bases and J 4 bases, leaving 18 bases between the germline ends. CDR1 and CDR2 (germline): MGHRA, YSYEKL. The CDR3 sequence: CASSQPRNRAFYGYTF. CDR3 sequence (DNA): TGCGCCAGCAGCCAGCCCCGGAACAGAGCTTTCTATGGCTACACCTTC.

The CDR3 nucleotides read TGTGCCAGTAGTATACCGGATTCACCCCTCCACTTT. It is translated as CASSIPDSPLHF. This chain joins TRBV19 and TRBJ1-6; no firm D call. V was cut by 2 bases and J by 8 bases, with 4 bases left in between. The CDR3 extends over 12 amino acids. Per germline, CDR1 LNHDA and CDR2 SQIVND (reference sequence).

The gene calls are TRBV5-1 and TRBJ1-2; 9 nucleotides align to TRBD1. Germline V lookup: CDR1 SGHRS, CDR2 YFSETQ. This CDR3 contains 16 residues. Trimming cost V 0 bases and J 6 bases; bases outside gene matches: 9. The CDR3 bases are TGCGCCAGCAGCTTGGGCACAGTCCGGGACAGGGATGGCTACACCTTC. The encoded protein is CASSLGTVRDRDGYTF.

The genes are TRBV7-9 and TRBJ2-7; D possibly corresponds to TRBD2 (6 bases). Germline CDR1 and CDR2: SEHNR and FQNEAQ (reference sequence). The CDR3 sequence is 16 residues long. The germline V and J ends were trimmed by 3 bases and 0 bases, with 15 bases remaining between them. The CDR3 protein is CASSFWGLPSSYEQYF. Here the CDR3 DNA reads TGTGCCAGCAGCTTCTGGGGACTTCCGAGCTCCTACGAGCAGTACTTC.

The DNA for the CDR3 is TGTGCCAGCAGCTTAGGCCCAGTAAATGAGCAGTTCTTC. Its translation is CASSLGPVNEQFF. The chain is built from TRBV7-9 and TRBJ2-1, with no clear D. Germline loops: CDR1 SEHNR, CDR2 FQNEAQ (reference sequence). The CDR3 length is 13 residues. V was trimmed by 1 base and J by 7 bases, leaving 8 bases between them.

The chain carries TRBV25-1 and TRBJ1-6; D possibly corresponds to TRBD1 (6 bases). Germline V lookup: CDR1 MGHDK, CDR2 SYGVNS. The CDR3 runs 15 residues. The V end lost 3 bases, the J end lost 3 bases, and 9 bases lay between the germline ends. CDR3 loop: CASSDRDNYNSPLHF. The CDR3 nucleotides read TGTGCCAGCAGTGACCGGGACAACTATAATTCACCCCTCCACTTT. Supplemented by reference TRBV25-1 and TRBJ1-6, the full variable domain reads EADIYQTPRYLVIGTGKKITLECSQTMGHDKMYWYQQDPGMELHLIHYSYGVNSTEKGDLSSESTVSRIRTEHFPLTLESARPSHTSQYLCASSDRDNYNSPLHFGNGTRLTVT.

The J gene is TRBJ2-7, the V gene TRBV30; TRBD1 is a possible D gene (5 bases). Germline-derived CDR1 and CDR2 are GTSNPN and SVGIG (reference sequence). V lost 1 base to trimming and J lost 7 bases, with 11 bases between them. The CDR3 runs to 12 residues. CDR3 nucleotides: TGTGCCTGGAGTGCAGGGTCGCGGGAGCAGTACTTC. It yields the protein CAWSAGSREQYF.

The chain couples TRBV7-8 to TRBJ1-6; D not resolved. This CDR3 is 16 amino acids long. Looked up from germline, CDR1 is SGHVS and CDR2 is FQNEAQ. Trimming shortened V by 7 bases and J by 7 bases, and 20 bases separated the two germline ends. CDR3 sequence (DNA): TGTGCCAGCACCACCCTGGACTTATCGGGGAATTCACCCCTCCACTTT. It is translated as CASTTLDLSGNSPLHF.

V is TRBV6-2 or TRBV6-3 and J is TRBJ1-5; weak D call: TRBD1 (5 bases). CDR1 is MNHEY and CDR2 is SVGEGT in the germline V gene. Deletions cut 2 bases from V and 6 bases from J, with 8 bases between. There are 13 residues in the CDR3. The CDR3 nucleotides read TGTGCCAGCAGTTACCCGGGGGTTCAGCCCCAGCATTTT. Translation gives CASSYPGVQPQHF.

CDR3: CASSYRQGDNSPLHF. The CDR3 DNA sequence: TGTGCCAGCAGCTACCGACAGGGGGATAATTCACCCCTCCACTTT. The gene calls are TRBV7-6 and TRBJ1-6; 9 bases fit TRBD1. This CDR3 has 15 residues. Germline V gene data show CDR1 as SGHVS and CDR2 as FNYEAQ. J was trimmed by 5 bases and V by 4 bases; bases with no gene match: 3. Full variable domain (remainder filled in from reference TRBV7-6 and TRBJ1-6): GAGVSQSPRYKVTKRGQDVALRCDPISGHVSLYWYRQALGQGPEFLTYFNYEAQQDKSGLPNDRFSAERPEGSISTLTIQRTEQRDSAMYRCASSYRQGDNSPLHFGNGTRLTVT.

V usage is TRBV9 and J usage is TRBJ2-7; TRBD1 matches at 7 bases. This CDR3 is built from 16 residues. The germline V gene encodes CDR1 SGDLS and CDR2 YYNGEE. V shed 0 bases and J 5 bases; nucleotides not matched to a gene: 11. The CDR3 nucleotides read TGTGCCAGCAGCGTAGGGTGGGACAGCGTTGGCGACGAGCAGTACTTC. Its protein is CASSVGWDSVGDEQYF. Filled out from reference TRBV9 and TRBJ2-7, the complete variable domain reads DSGVTQTPKHLITATGQRVTLRCSPRSGDLSVYWYQQSLDQGLQFLIQYYNGEERAKGNILERFSAQQFPDLHSELNLSSLELGDSALYFCASSVGWDSVGDEQYFGPGTRLTVT.

V usage is TRBV7-9 and J usage is TRBJ2-3; D possibly corresponds to TRBD2 (5 bases). The CDR3 spans 13 residues. V lost 3 bases and J lost 5, with 9 bases in between. From germline, CDR1 is SEHNR and CDR2 FQNEAQ (reference sequence). In nucleotides, the CDR3 is TGTGCCAGCAGCTTTTTGGCGGGAGATACGCAGTATTTT. It encodes CASSFLAGDTQYF.

A single count supports this clone. The genes are TRBV3-1 (or the pseudogene TRBV3-2) and TRBJ2-7; no reliable D call. V lost 4 bases and J 0 bases, leaving 4 bases between the germline ends. This CDR3 is built from 12 residues. Germline-derived CDR1 and CDR2 are LGHDT and YNNKEL (reference sequence). CDR3: CASSPSSYEQYF. Written as DNA, the CDR3 is TGTGCCAGCAGCCCGAGCTCCTACGAGCAGTACTTC.

CDR3: CASSVGGISEAFF. The DNA for the CDR3 is TGTGCCAGCAGCGTAGGAGGTATTTCTGAAGCTTTCTTT. This sequence joins TRBV9 and TRBJ1-1; D not resolved. Germline CDR1 SGDLS, CDR2 YYNGEE. The CDR3 contains 13 residues. V was shortened by 0 bases and J by 6 bases, with 9 bases between the two germline ends.

The chain is built from TRBV7-8 and TRBJ1-4, with a weak D call TRBD1 (6 bases). Trimming shortened V by 5 bases and J by 3 bases, and 16 bases separated the two germline ends. There are 16 residues in the CDR3. Per the germline V gene, CDR1 is SGHVS and CDR2 is FQNEAQ. CDR3 sequence reads: CASSVGAGVPNEKLFF. The DNA of the CDR3 is TGTGCCAGCAGCGTAGGAGCAGGGGTCCCTAATGAAAAACTGTTTTTT.

V and J are TRBV5-1 and TRBJ1-2, with TRBD1 as a possible D gene (5 bases). The CDR3 loop spans 14 amino acids. V lost 3 bases, J lost 5 bases, and 14 bases lay in between. Germline assignment: CDR1 SGHRS and CDR2 YFSETQ. The CDR3 DNA follows: TGCGCCAGCAGCTCGGACACTCTAGGATATGGCTACACCTTC. It yields the protein CASSSDTLGYGYTF.